This T cell receptor (beta chain) was recovered during a study of blood T cell repertoires in COVID-19. Study-wide context: From T cells, B-cell-depleted T cells, or PBMCs came the material, which was cDNA or gDNA.

Per the germline V gene, CDR1 is SGHNT and CDR2 is YYREEE (reference sequence). The CDR3 loop spans 15 amino acids. V was pared by 4 bases and J by 4 bases, with 15 bases between. Original handling: Estimates of nucleated cell counts were drawn from the amplification of reference gene primers. Some clones are missing from TCRdb's copy, which holds only in-frame ones; the method was immunoSEQ multiplex PCR. Clonal size and the V and J genes are those of that table, whereas D and trimming came from the DNA. The sample lists more than 250,000 clones, roughly 83% occurring once. This clone was seen just once.

This TCR derives from a man in his fifties or sixties who had recovered from COVID-19. The chain joins TRBV5-4 to TRBJ2-1; unclear D gene. The sample comprised peripheral blood. CDR3 DNA: TGTGCCAGCAGCCAAACTGGGTGGGCTTACAATGAGCAGTTCTTC. Its protein is CASSQTGWAYNEQFF. Full variable domain (outside the CDR3, taken from reference TRBV5-4 and TRBJ2-1): ETGVTQSPTHLIKTRGQQVTLRCSSQSGHNTVSWYQQALGQGPQFIFQYYREEENGRGNFPPRFSGLQFPNYSSELNVNALELDDSALYLCASSQTGWAYNEQFFGPGTRLTVL.